These 14 T cell receptor beta chains came from one sample sequenced in a study of T cells in tuberculosis. Clones were read by immunoSEQ multiplex PCR, and TCRdb kept only the in-frame ones, dropping some. Of tens of thousands of clones listed, around 94% are singletons. Sequenced: PBMCs. These receptors originate from a donor aged 10-29 years with latent tuberculosis or without tuberculosis infection. Some clones in this sample may be carry-over from other donors' samples.

The V call is TRBV5-1, the J call TRBJ2-3, with D perhaps matching TRBD2 (6 bases). Trimming removed 5 bases at V and 0 bases at J, with 10 bases between. The V gene's germline CDR1 is SGHRS and CDR2 YFSETQ. The CDR3 covers 14 residues. DNA for the CDR3: TGCGCCAGCAGGGGAGGAACTAGCACAGATACGCAGTATTTT. Its protein product is CASRGGTSTDTQYF.

The V and J genes are TRBV30 and TRBJ2-7, with D maybe TRBD2 (6 bases). This CDR3 comprises 12 residues. Germline V gene lookup returns CDR1 GTSNPN and CDR2 SVGIG (reference sequence). Trimming removed 3 bases at V and 2 bases at J, with 8 bases between. CDR3 bases: TGTGCCTGGAGAGCGGGTACCTACGAGCAGTACTTC. This translates into CAWRAGTYEQYF.

V usage is TRBV29-1 and J usage is TRBJ2-2; no reliable D call. Germline assignment: CDR1 SQVTM and CDR2 ANQGSEA. The length of the CDR3 is 14 residues. The V and J ends lost 2 bases and 3 bases respectively, with 10 bases between them. The DNA of the CDR3 is TGCAGCGTTGAACTGGTGGCGGACACCGGGGAGCTGTTTTTT. It codes for CSVELVADTGELFF.

The CDR3 here is CASSLVTLVGGETQYF. The CDR3, as DNA: TGCGCCAGCAGCTTGGTAACTTTGGTTGGAGGAGAGACCCAGTACTTC. This sequence joins TRBV5-1 and TRBJ2-5, with a possible D match to TRBD2 (5 bases). Germline V CDR1 and CDR2: SGHRS, YFSETQ. This CDR3 spans 16 amino acids. Trimming took off 0 bases at V and 4 bases at J, with 16 bases between the two ends.

This chain links TRBV19 with TRBJ1-5; 10 bases agree with TRBD1. Germline assignment: CDR1 LNHDA and CDR2 SQIVND (reference sequence). The V gene end was trimmed by 3 bases and the J gene end by 4 bases; junction bases not matched to a gene: 6. The CDR3 totals 16 residues. The CDR3 sequence is CASSMGMGQGNQPQHF. The CDR3 DNA sequence: TGTGCCAGTAGTATGGGAATGGGACAGGGGAATCAGCCCCAGCATTTT.

The CDR3 DNA is TGTGCCAGCAGCCAGCCTCTAGCGGGAGTCTACGAGCAGTACTTC. Translation gives CASSQPLAGVYEQYF. This rearrangement joins TRBV14 to TRBJ2-7; 10 positions agree with TRBD2. With V trimmed by 3 bases and J by 3 bases, 5 bases remained unmatched. The CDR3 has 15 amino acids. Looked up from germline, CDR1 is SGHDN and CDR2 is FVKESK. Looking up the rest from reference TRBV14 and TRBJ2-7 gives the full variable domain: EAGVTQFPSHSVIEKGQTVTLRCDPISGHDNLYWYRRVMGKEIKFLLHFVKESKQDESGMPNNRFLAERTGGTYSTLKVQPAELEDSGVYFCASSQPLAGVYEQYFGPGTRLTVT.

The gene calls are TRBV28 and TRBJ1-2; 7 positions agree with TRBD1. Germline trimming cut 4 bases from V and 2 bases from J; bases unmatched to any gene: 4. CDR1 and CDR2 from the germline V gene are MDHEN and SYDVKM. The CDR3 length is 14 residues. As DNA, the CDR3 is TGTGCCAGCAGTTCCCAACAGGGGAACTATGGCTACACCTTC. This encodes CASSSQQGNYGYTF.

This clone was counted a single time. The rearrangement joins TRBV9 to TRBJ1-2; tentatively, D is TRBD1 (5 bases). The germline CDR1 and CDR2 sequences are SGDLS and YYNGEE. The CDR3 has 15 residues. Trimming shortened V by 0 bases and J by 1 base, and 10 bases separated the two germline ends. Here the CDR3 DNA reads TGTGCCAGCAGCGTAGGCCGGGGGGTTAACTATGGCTACACCTTC. Translated, it gives CASSVGRGVNYGYTF.

V and J are TRBV6-1 and TRBJ2-5; possible D gene TRBD1, 5 bases. This CDR3 is built from 13 residues. V lost 7 bases to trimming and J lost 2 bases, with 11 bases between them. CDR1 is MNHNS and CDR2 is SASEGT in the germline V gene. DNA for the CDR3: TGTGCCAGCACTAGACAGATACAAGAGACCCAGTACTTC. Residues: CASTRQIQETQYF.

This chain connects TRBV27 to TRBJ1-5; weak D call: TRBD1 (5 bases). Per germline, CDR1 MNHEY and CDR2 SMNVEV (reference sequence). CDR3 size: 14 residues. V gave up 3 bases and J gave up 11 bases, with 17 bases separating them. CDR3 protein: CASSLGGNPQAQHF. As DNA, the CDR3 is TGTGCCAGCAGTTTGGGGGGTAATCCTCAAGCCCAGCATTTT.

The rearrangement joins TRBV15 to TRBJ2-5, with a tentative D call TRBD1 (5 bases). Trimming took 0 bases from V and 5 from J, leaving 13 bases between them. The CDR3 runs to 15 residues. Germline-derived CDR1 and CDR2 are LNHNV and YYDKDF (reference sequence). Written as DNA, the CDR3 is TGTGCCACCAGCAGAGATCAGGGTGGTTTGGAGACCCAGTACTTC. Its protein is CATSRDQGGLETQYF.

This sequence joins TRBV30 and TRBJ1-2, with D possibly being TRBD1 (5 bases). Germline V gene lookup returns CDR1 GTSNPN and CDR2 SVGIG (reference sequence). There are 14 residues in the CDR3. V was cut by 1 base and J by 1 base, with 10 bases left in between. The CDR3 sequence is CAWSAAGGNYGYTF. Written as DNA, the CDR3 is TGTGCCTGGAGTGCCGCCGGGGGTAACTATGGCTACACCTTC.

The V call is TRBV25-1, the J call TRBJ1-2; 7 bases map to TRBD1. The CDR3 covers 12 residues. Germline trimming cut 5 bases from V and 8 bases from J; bases unmatched to any gene: 5. Looked up from germline, CDR1 is MGHDK and CDR2 is SYGVNS. CDR3 amino acids: CASSNYRGGYTF. In DNA form, the CDR3 reads TGTGCCAGCAGTAACTACAGGGGAGGCTACACCTTC.

The genes are TRBV9 and TRBJ2-3, with D possibly matching TRBD2 (5 bases). This CDR3 has 12 residues. The ends were cut back, 4 bases at V and 9 bases at J, with 12 bases in the middle. The germline V gene encodes CDR1 SGDLS and CDR2 YYNGEE. CDR3 protein: CASSLGLQTQYF. Written as DNA, the CDR3 is TGTGCCAGCAGCCTTGGACTTCAAACGCAGTATTTT.